A single sample is the source of the 11 T cell receptor beta chains below, sequenced in a study of response to subunit inactivated influenza vaccine. MiXCR was run by TCRdb on the RT-PCR reads, yielding one entry per CDR3 protein. In the table there are roughly 790,000 distinct CDR3 sequences, about 20% of which are singletons. Sequencing was performed on PBMCs from blood, taken about 5 days after vaccination. The source of these receptors is a man aged 50-60 years who received an inactivated influenza vaccine.

This clonotype occurred a few times. The CDR3 protein is CASSDSGGPFNEQFF. CDR3 nucleotide sequence: TGTGCCAGCAGCGATAGCGGGGGTCCTTTCAATGAGCAGTTCTTC. The V and J genes are TRBV12-3 or TRBV12-4 and TRBJ2-1; TRBD2 agrees at 9 bases. Unmatched junction bases numbered 9, after V lost 6 bases and J lost 6 bases. CDR3 size: 15 residues.

The CDR3 is CSVEGGRSYGYTF. The DNA of the CDR3 is TGCAGCGTTGAAGGGGGGCGCTCCTATGGCTACACCTTC. This chain uses TRBV29-1 with TRBJ1-2, with a tentative D call TRBD1 (6 bases). The length of the CDR3 is 13 residues. The ends were cut back, 1 base at V and 4 bases at J, with 10 bases in the middle. The germline gives CDR1 SQVTM, CDR2 ANQGSEA.

This clonotype was counted a few times. The chain is built from TRBV10-3 and TRBJ2-5; TRBD1 might be the D (5 bases). The CDR3 length is 14 residues. Trimming removed 3 bases at V and 4 bases at J, with 12 bases between. Germline CDR1 ENHRY, CDR2 SYGVKD. DNA of the CDR3: TGTGCCATCAGTGAAGGGCAGGGCGGAGAGACCCAGTACTTC. Its translation is CAISEGQGGETQYF.

The chain links TRBV5-6 to TRBJ2-5; a possible D gene is TRBD1 (5 bases). The CDR3 has 13 amino acids. The V gene's germline CDR1 is SGHDT and CDR2 YYEEEE. The V and J ends lost 0 bases and 5 bases respectively, with 8 bases between them. The CDR3, as DNA: TGTGCCAGCAGCTTGGGACAGCCGGAGACCCAGTACTTC. It translates to CASSLGQPETQYF. Full variable domain (rest looked up from reference TRBV5-6 and TRBJ2-5): DAGVTQSPTHLIKTRGQQVTLRCSPKSGHDTVSWYQQALGQGPQFIFQYYEEEERQRGNFPDRFSGHQFPNYSSELNVNALLLGDSALYLCASSLGQPETQYFGPGTRLLVL.

The chain has TRBV6-5 and TRBJ2-3, with a tentative D call TRBD2 (7 bases). CDR3 size: 15 residues. Trimming shortened V by 0 bases and J by 6 bases, and 13 bases separated the two germline ends. CDR1 is MNHEY, CDR2 SVGAGI, per germline. For the CDR3, the DNA is TGTGCCAGCAGTTACTCTGGCAGGGGAGGGGATACGCAGTATTTT. This gives the protein CASSYSGRGGDTQYF.

V gene TRBV9 combines with J gene TRBJ2-1; TRBD2 agrees at 15 bases. Germline CDR1 is SGDLS and CDR2 is YYNGEE. Trimming removed 4 bases from V and 8 bases from J; junction bases left unmatched: 10. CDR3 length: 17 amino acids. The chain's CDR3 is CASSPPVGLAGGYEQFF. The CDR3 nucleotides are TGTGCCAGCAGCCCACCCGTCGGACTAGCGGGAGGGTATGAGCAGTTCTTC.

The rearrangement joins TRBV20-1 to TRBJ2-2; D is perhaps TRBD2 (6 bases). The germline V gene encodes CDR1 DFQATT and CDR2 SNEGSKA (reference sequence). The germline V and J ends were trimmed by 3 bases and 2 bases, with 16 bases remaining between them. This CDR3 comprises 16 residues. The CDR3 sequence is CSASNALARNTGELFF. CDR3 bases: TGCAGTGCTAGTAATGCACTAGCCAGAAACACCGGGGAGCTGTTTTTT.

In regard to this clonotype: One junction end disagrees with the germline gene, perhaps due to a read error. CDR3 coding DNA: TGTGCCATCAGTTCCCACACACCTCCTAGCACAGATACGCAGTATTTT. This encodes CAISSHTPPSTDTQYF. This sequence joins TRBV28 and TRBJ2-3, with unresolved D. Germline assignment: CDR1 MDHEN and CDR2 SYDVKM. CDR3 size: 16 residues.

This clonotype was observed at least ten times. V usage is TRBV24-1 and J usage is TRBJ2-3; D remains unclear. This CDR3 contains 13 residues. V lost 5 bases, J lost 2 bases, and 7 bases lay in between. Per germline, CDR1 KGHDR and CDR2 SFDVKD. The CDR3: CATSVGATDTQYF. CDR3 bases: TGTGCCACCAGTGTCGGAGCCACAGATACGCAGTATTTT.

This clonotype was recorded many times. The J gene is TRBJ2-1, the V gene TRBV15; D gene ambiguous. The germline CDR1 and CDR2 sequences are LNHNV and YYDKDF (reference sequence). This CDR3 comprises 15 residues. Trimming removed 4 bases at V and 0 bases at J, with 10 bases between. The CDR3 sequence is CATSKAGGSYNEQFF. The CDR3 DNA is TGTGCCACCAGCAAGGCCGGTGGCTCCTACAATGAGCAGTTCTTC.

The rearrangement uses TRBV5-1 and TRBJ2-7; a weak D match, TRBD2 (6 bases). Trimming pared 4 bases from V and 7 bases from J, leaving 21 bases between. CDR3 size: 15 residues. Germline loops: CDR1 SGHRS, CDR2 YFSETQ. In DNA form, the CDR3 reads TGCGCCAGCAGCCTCCAACTAGCAGGCGCTGGGGAGCAGTACTTC. Translating it yields CASSLQLAGAGEQYF.